This T cell receptor beta chain was identified during a study of T-cell memory formation after mild COVID-19. A single record per CDR3 protein comes from TCRdb applying MiXCR to the 5' RACE reads. The sample includes under 600,000 distinct CDR3 sequences, less than 25% seen only once; the top ten take approximately 8.4%. The CDR3 length is 16 residues. V lost 2 bases and J lost 0, with 13 bases in between. Germline V CDR1 and CDR2: MNHEY, SVGAGI. The V call is TRBV6-5, the J call TRBJ1-2; tentatively, D is TRBD1 (5 bases). The sequencing input was PBMCs or a T cell subset sorted from them (not recorded which). This receptor was taken from an adult woman who had mild COVID-19 (a few samples of this study predate the infection). Cell type and time point are not known. CDR3 in DNA: TGTGCCAGCAGTTACCAACCCCCGGGGGCTAACTATGGCTACACCTTC. It translates to CASSYQPPGANYGYTF.